One and the same sample provided the 26 T cell receptor beta chains below, sequenced in a study of glioma-infiltrating T cells (dated by TCRdb to 2016 to 2017). Sequencing was carried out with an Illumina MiSeq. TCR alpha and beta CDR3 regions were amplified with the iRepertoire nested amplicon-rescue multiplex PCR (arm-PCR) platform from RNA. TCRdb redid the processing of the public reads, applying fastp at Q25 and MiXCR, and retained in-frame beta chains. Here each entry gathers all rows of one CDR3 protein and keeps the most common genes and DNA. The sample includes about 130,000 distinct CDR3 sequences, with 24% observed a single time. About a quarter of the sample goes to the ten largest clones. Sequences were obtained from glioma tissue, nonneoplastic brain tissue, or PBMCs (not recorded which). The receptors derive from a human donor with low-grade glioma or glioblastoma, undergoing nonglioma brain surgery, or in good health (not recorded which).

V and J are TRBV4-2 and TRBJ2-5; TRBD1 matches at 8 bases. This CDR3 is built from 15 residues. V lost 3 bases and J lost 3; bases outside the gene matches: 6. Germline V gene data show CDR1 as LGHNA and CDR2 as YNFKEQ. CDR3 amino acids: CASSHYSGGEETQYF. The CDR3 nucleotides read TGTGCCAGCAGCCATTACTCAGGGGGCGAAGAGACCCAGTACTTC.

This clonotype occurred a few times. The chain links TRBV20-1 to TRBJ2-7; TRBD1 matches at 8 bases. CDR3 length: 15 amino acids. Germline V gene sequence: CDR1 DFQATT, CDR2 SNEGSKA (reference sequence). V trimming: 3 bases; J trimming: 6 bases; junction bases outside the gene matches: 13. The CDR3 region is CSASVPGQVSREQYV. CDR3 bases: TGCAGTGCTAGTGTACCGGGACAGGTCTCCCGCGAGCAGTACGTC.

The V call is TRBV6-2 or TRBV6-3, the J call TRBJ2-3; possible D gene TRBD2, 7 bases. CDR3 length equals 16 residues. Trimming pared 5 bases from V and 2 bases from J, leaving 17 bases between. Germline V gene sequence: CDR1 MNHEY, CDR2 SVGEGT. The CDR3 loop is CASSPLRGGFTDTQYF. The CDR3 bases are TGTGCCAGCAGTCCCCTGAGGGGGGGGTTCACAGATACGCAGTATTTT.

Worth noting for this clonotype: Since a much larger clone is just one base distant, this may be a read error. This sequence joins TRBV6-1 and TRBJ1-5, with D perhaps TRBD1 (6 bases). This CDR3 comprises 15 residues. The V gene's germline CDR1 is MNHNS and CDR2 SASEGT. The CDR3 sequence: CASSPTGLAPQPRHF. The DNA for the CDR3 is TGTGCCAGCAGTCCTACAGGGCTCGCTCCACAGCCCCGGCATTTT.

This clonotype was recorded a few times. The junction differs from germline at one of its ends, possibly a read error. The chain uses TRBV27 and TRBJ2-3, with D perhaps TRBD1 (6 bases). This CDR3 has 17 residues. Looked up from germline, CDR1 is MNHEY and CDR2 is SMNVEV (reference sequence). CDR3 in DNA: TGTGCCAGCAATTTAAGGTTGATGGGGGCCAGCACAGATACGCAGTATTTT. Translating gives CASNLRLMGASTDTQYF.

The chain carries TRBV20-1 and TRBJ1-2; 7 bases match TRBD1. The length of the CDR3 is 14 residues. After removal of 6 bases from V and 13 bases from J, the junction contained 20 bases not matched to a gene. Germline V gene data show CDR1 as DFQATT and CDR2 as SNEGSKA (reference sequence). This CDR3 reads CSARRGKGGDPRTF. Here the CDR3 DNA reads TGCAGTGCCAGGCGGGGGAAAGGGGGCGACCCGCGCACCTTC.

This chain links TRBV14 with TRBJ2-2; 8 nucleotides align to TRBD1. This CDR3 comprises 14 residues. The germline V gene encodes CDR1 SGHDN and CDR2 FVKESK. With V trimmed by 4 bases and J by 3 bases, 1 base remained unmatched. In DNA, the CDR3 is TGTGCCAGCAGCCTACAGGGGGACACCGGGGAGCTGTTTTTT. As protein: CASSLQGDTGELFF.

This sequence joins TRBV2 and TRBJ1-1; no clear D. The V gene's germline CDR1 is SNHLY and CDR2 FYNNEI. V was trimmed by 7 bases and J by 4 bases, leaving 13 bases between them. The CDR3 extends over 13 amino acids. The CDR3 here is CASTAEGITEAFF. CDR3 nucleotides: TGTGCCAGCACCGCTGAGGGAATCACTGAAGCTTTCTTT.

Only a few counts were recorded for this clonotype. The genes are TRBV29-1 and TRBJ1-1; no clear D. Germline values: CDR1 SQVTM, CDR2 ANQGSEA. CDR3 length equals 13 residues. With 0 bases removed from V and 0 bases from J, the gap between germline ends came to 5 bases. The CDR3 region is CSVEDTMNTEAFF. Written as DNA, the CDR3 is TGCAGCGTTGAAGACACTATGAACACTGAAGCTTTCTTT.

This clonotype was seen a few times. The rearrangement uses TRBV20-1 and TRBJ1-4; perhaps TRBD1 as D (6 bases). The CDR3 covers 11 residues. Trimming stripped 6 bases from V and 6 bases from J, with 8 bases between. Germline V lookup: CDR1 DFQATT, CDR2 SNEGSKA (reference sequence). DNA of the CDR3: TGCAGTGCACAGGGTGATGAAAAACTGTTTTTT. This gives the protein CSAQGDEKLFF.

This clonotype was seen a handful of times. The V gene is TRBV24-1, the J gene TRBJ2-1; D gene ambiguous. CDR3 size: 13 residues. Germline CDR1 is KGHDR and CDR2 is SFDVKD. With 2 bases removed from V and 8 bases from J, the gap between germline ends came to 9 bases. For the CDR3, the DNA is TGTGCCACCAGTGATTCCCCGGCGGATGAGCAGTTCTTC. Its translation: CATSDSPADEQFF.

For this clonotype: It may be a read error: a sequence one base away is much more abundant. The chain uses TRBV7-9 and TRBJ2-3; D remains unclear. The CDR3 spans 12 residues. The germline CDR1 and CDR2 sequences are SEHNR and FQNEAQ (reference sequence). Trimming shortened V by 4 bases and J by 6 bases, and 8 bases separated the two germline ends. The CDR3 here is CASSSTSDTQYF. In DNA, the CDR3 is TGTGCCAGCAGCTCCACCTCCGATACGCAGTATTTT.

This clonotype was seen a few times. V gene TRBV2 combines with J gene TRBJ2-3; D ambiguous. The V gene lost 6 bases and the J gene lost 0 bases, with 10 bases spanning the gap. In germline, CDR1 is SNHLY, CDR2 FYNNEI. The CDR3 length is 14 residues. Here the CDR3 DNA reads TGTGCCAGCAGGATCTTCGAGAGCACAGATACGCAGTATTTT. Protein: CASRIFESTDTQYF. The full variable domain, with the rest looked up from reference TRBV2 and TRBJ2-3, is EPEVTQTPSHQVTQMGQEVILRCVPISNHLYFYWYRQILGQKVEFLVSFYNNEISEKSEIFDDQFSVERPDGSNFTLKIRSTKLEDSAMYFCASRIFESTDTQYFGPGTRLTVL.

Regarding this clonotype: A much larger clone lies one base from this, so it may be a read error. This chain uses TRBV6-5 with TRBJ1-1; no reliable D call. CDR1 is MNHEY, CDR2 SVGAGI, per germline. The CDR3 is made up of 14 amino acids. Trimming pared 11 bases from V and 0 bases from J, leaving 16 bases between. The CDR3 loop reads CACTNRRMNTEAFF. The CDR3 DNA reads as TGTGCCTGCACCAACCGCCGGATGAACACTGAAGCTTTCTTT.

This clonotype was detected ten times or more. Mismatch with germline at one junction end may stem from a read error. The CDR3 coding sequence is TGTGCCAGCAGCTACTCACGCCAAGAGACCCAGTACTTC. Its translation is CASSYSRQETQYF. The chain couples TRBV6-6 to TRBJ2-5; D is unresolved. Germline assignment: CDR1 MNHNY and CDR2 SVGAGI (reference sequence). The CDR3 loop spans 13 amino acids.

The genes are TRBV7-8 and TRBJ2-1, with a weak D call TRBD1 (5 bases). The V end was cut by 1 base, the J end by 4 bases, with 8 bases between. The CDR3 is made up of 14 amino acids. Per the germline V gene, CDR1 is SGHVS and CDR2 is FQNEAQ. CDR3: CASSLGQIYNEQFF. CDR3 DNA sequence: TGTGCCAGCAGCTTAGGACAGATTTACAATGAGCAGTTCTTC.

The rearrangement uses TRBV6-1 and TRBJ1-3; 9 bases match TRBD1. Losses at the gene ends were 5 bases for V and 5 bases for J; bases not matched to a gene: 10. This CDR3 region has 16 residues. Germline V gives CDR1 MNHNS, CDR2 SASEGT. CDR3 loop: CASSKVNTGGRNTIYF. As DNA, the CDR3 is TGTGCCAGCAGTAAAGTCAATACAGGGGGCAGAAACACCATATATTTT.

This clonotype was recorded many times. The CDR3 region has the DNA TGTGCCAGCAGAACAGGGGGGAACACTGAAGCTTTCTTT. Translation: CASRTGGNTEAFF. The rearrangement uses TRBV27 and TRBJ1-1, with 8 bases identical to TRBD1. Germline CDR1 MNHEY, CDR2 SMNVEV (reference sequence). This CDR3 has 13 amino acids. J gave up 1 base and V 6 bases, and 1 base lay outside the gene matches.

This clonotype showed up just a few times. J is TRBJ1-2 and V is TRBV2, with D unclear. Germline V gives CDR1 SNHLY, CDR2 FYNNEI. The CDR3 length is 13 residues. V lost 7 bases and J lost 2, with 11 bases in between. The CDR3 loop is CASTPSPNYGYTF. The CDR3 region has the DNA TGTGCCAGCACTCCAAGCCCCAACTATGGCTACACCTTC.

The CDR3 spells CAWSVRLYSGANVLTF. CDR3 bases: TGTGCCTGGAGTGTGCGACTCTACTCTGGGGCCAACGTCCTGACTTTC. The V call is TRBV30, the J call TRBJ2-6, with D unclear. Trimming left V 0 bases short and J 0 bases short, with 9 bases between. The germline V gene encodes CDR1 GTSNPN and CDR2 SVGIG (reference sequence). The CDR3 is 16 amino acids.

This clonotype has only a few counts. The V call is TRBV6-6, the J call TRBJ2-1, with a tentative D call TRBD1 (6 bases). Per the germline V gene, CDR1 is MNHNY and CDR2 is SVGAGI (reference sequence). CDR3 length: 13 amino acids. Trimming left V 0 bases short and J 10 bases short, with 10 bases between. DNA for the CDR3: TGTGCCAGCAGTTACTCTCTTAGGGGGGAGCAGTTCTTC. This encodes CASSYSLRGEQFF.

This clonotype has a count of ten or more. The J gene is TRBJ2-1, the V gene TRBV6-1, with 7 bases that match TRBD1. V shed 10 bases, J shed 2 bases, and the junction held 5 bases outside the gene matches. Germline V CDR1 and CDR2: MNHNS, SASEGT. The CDR3 has 13 residues. The CDR3 DNA follows: TGTGCCACCAACAGGGGTCCCTACAATGAGCAGTTCTTC. This codes for CATNRGPYNEQFF.

The chain joins TRBV15 to TRBJ2-3; 7 bases agree with TRBD2. Losses at the gene ends were 1 base for V and 5 bases for J; bases not matched to a gene: 3. This CDR3 is built from 14 residues. Germline CDR1 LNHNV, CDR2 YYDKDF (reference sequence). CDR3 in amino acids: CATSRGGREDTQYF. DNA of the CDR3: TGTGCCACCAGCAGAGGGGGGAGGGAAGATACGCAGTATTTT.

The chain links TRBV18 to TRBJ1-2; D not resolved. The CDR3 is made up of 12 amino acids. Trimming took 5 bases from V and 2 from J, leaving 6 bases between them. In germline, CDR1 is KGHSH, CDR2 LQKENI. The CDR3 nucleotides read TGTGCCAGCTCAGGGGAGAACTATGGCTACACCTTC. It encodes CASSGENYGYTF.

This clonotype showed up many times. The chain carries TRBV6-1 and TRBJ1-1; D is uncertain. V was shortened by 5 bases and J by 3 bases, with 13 bases between the two germline ends. The CDR3 consists of 14 residues. Germline loops: CDR1 MNHNS, CDR2 SASEGT. CDR3 residues: CASSSGSAYTEAFF. CDR3 DNA: TGTGCCAGCAGTTCAGGTTCAGCATACACTGAAGCTTTCTTT.

The table lists this clonotype with many counts. This chain links TRBV6-1 with TRBJ2-7; D not certain. V dropped 5 bases and J dropped 4 bases, with 9 bases sitting between them. The germline V gene has CDR1 MNHNS and CDR2 SASEGT. The CDR3 extends over 12 amino acids. CDR3 in amino acids: CASSYGQYEQYV. CDR3 in DNA: TGTGCCAGCAGTTATGGCCAGTACGAGCAGTACGTC.